This note documents a single T cell receptor (beta chain) sequence. The authors' processing: From reference gene primer amplification, estimates of nucleated cell counts were derived. Some clones are missing from TCRdb's copy, which holds only in-frame ones; the method was immunoSEQ multiplex PCR. That table supplies the V and J calls and clone size; D and trimming were determined from the DNA. The data hold 100,000 to 120,000 clones, with nearly 80% observed a single time. The sample is drawn from a study of blood T cell repertoires in COVID-19. The overall study: The United States, Italy and Spain provided the acute and convalescent COVID-19 samples. The analysed material was cDNA or gDNA that came from T cells, B-cell-depleted T cells, or PBMCs.

The CDR3 totals 15 residues. The V gene lost 10 bases and the J gene lost 0 bases, with 13 bases spanning the gap. Germline V gene data show CDR1 as LNHDA and CDR2 as SQIVND (reference sequence). The sample was peripheral blood. This TCR derives from a woman over 75 with active or convalescent COVID-19. V is TRBV19 and J is TRBJ2-6; tentative D call: TRBD2 (5 bases). CDR3 in amino acids: CATGLGPSGANVLTF. The CDR3 nucleotides are TGTGCCACCGGACTTGGCCCCTCTGGGGCCAACGTCCTGACTTTC.